This T cell receptor (beta chain) was sequenced in a study of T cell responses to AZD1222 COVID-19 vaccine. Study results and limitations: Most donors were white British, females outnumbered males, and clonal diversity was possibly underestimated.

TCRdb's copy holds only in-frame clones and misses some; the assay was immunoSEQ multiplex PCR. The table shows under 200,000 clones, with around nine tenths occurring only once. This CDR3 has 13 amino acids. Germline V gives CDR1 MNHEY, CDR2 SMNVEV (reference sequence). V trimming: 6 bases; J trimming: 7 bases; junction bases outside the gene matches: 9. Concerning this clone: The antigen remains undetermined.

The sample in question was peripheral blood, obtained on day 0 of AZD1222 vaccination. The chain carries TRBV27 and TRBJ2-7, with TRBD2 matching 7 bases. This receptor was identified in an adult in good health. CDR3 region: CASRGGTATEQYF. CDR3 sequence (DNA): TGTGCCAGCAGGGGAGGGACGGCTACGGAGCAGTACTTC.